This T cell receptor (beta chain) was obtained from a study of T cells in Graves' hyperthyroidism and ophthalmopathy. RNA transcripts served as the template for amplifying TCR beta CDR3 regions. Initially, a first-round RT-PCR of the TCR CDR3 employed the HTBI primer set. One entry per CDR3 protein, called by TCRdb with MiXCR from the multiplex PCR reads. The sample lists 600,000 to 650,000 distinct CDR3 sequences; about a sixth were seen once. The sample holds a few counts of this clonotype. Its target is unknown. Germline assignment: CDR1 LNHNV and CDR2 YYDKDF (reference sequence). This CDR3 comprises 15 residues. V lost 5 bases and J lost 1, with 14 bases in between. Whole-study findings and limits: Ophthalmopathy, as predicted by the model, came a median roughly 6.5 months after the prediction.

Patients aged 18 to 65 had newly diagnosed hyperthyroidism of under 2 months' duration. The chain employs TRBV15 and TRBJ1-1; D is ambiguous. This clonotype was obtained from a woman aged 25 to 39 with Graves' hyperthyroidism. The sequencing input was blood. The CDR3 coding sequence is TGTGCCACCAGCTACTCCCTCGCCGCGAACACTGAAGCTTTCTTT. Translated, it gives CATSYSLAANTEAFF. The variable domain in full, completed from reference TRBV15 and TRBJ1-1, reads DAMVIQNPRYQVTQFGKPVTLSCSQTLNHNVMYWYQQKSSQAPKLLFHYYDKDFNNEADTPDNFQSRRPNTSFCFLDIRSPGLGDTAMYLCATSYSLAANTEAFFGQGTRLTVV.